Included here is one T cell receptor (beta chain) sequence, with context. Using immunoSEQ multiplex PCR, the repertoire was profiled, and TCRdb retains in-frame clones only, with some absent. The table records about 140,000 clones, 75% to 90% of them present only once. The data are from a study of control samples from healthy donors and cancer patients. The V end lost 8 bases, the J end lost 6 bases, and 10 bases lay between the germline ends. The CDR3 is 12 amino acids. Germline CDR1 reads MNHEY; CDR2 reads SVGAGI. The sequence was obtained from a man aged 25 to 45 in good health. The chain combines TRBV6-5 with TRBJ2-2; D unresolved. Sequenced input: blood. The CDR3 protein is CASGLFAGELFF. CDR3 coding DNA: TGTGCCAGCGGGCTCTTCGCCGGGGAGCTGTTTTTT.